Following are 11 T cell receptor beta chains from one sample sequenced in a study of T cells in Graves' hyperthyroidism and ophthalmopathy. What was amplified from RNA transcripts were TCR beta CDR3 regions. A first-round RT-PCR of the TCR CDR3 used the HTBI primer set. TCRdb recomputed calls from the multiplex PCR reads with MiXCR, one row per CDR3 protein. This sample has around 340,000 distinct CDR3 sequences, with roughly 15% found just once. The sequencing input was blood. The receptor set was obtained from a man aged 25 to 40 with Graves' hyperthyroidism.

The chain is built from TRBV27 and TRBJ2-1; the D gene is possibly TRBD2 (5 bases). Per the germline V gene, CDR1 is MNHEY and CDR2 is SMNVEV (reference sequence). The CDR3 has 17 amino acids. V gave up 2 bases and J gave up 4 bases, with 18 bases separating them. The CDR3 DNA is TGTGCCAGCAGTTTAGGGGTTTGGTCGGGGTCGTACAATGAGCAGTTCTTC. Amino acids: CASSLGVWSGSYNEQFF.

This clonotype has ten or more counts. V and J are TRBV9 and TRBJ1-1; the match to TRBD1 covers 8 bases. The CDR3 runs 13 residues. V lost 3 bases, J lost 8 bases, and 6 bases stayed unmatched. Germline-derived CDR1 and CDR2 are SGDLS and YYNGEE. Here the CDR3 DNA reads TGTGCCAGCAGCGCTTATGACAGGGGAGAAGCTTTCTTT. This sequence encodes CASSAYDRGEAFF.

This clonotype was picked up many times. This chain connects TRBV6-1 to TRBJ2-7; D remains ambiguous. Germline values: CDR1 MNHNS, CDR2 SASEGT. The V end was cut by 3 bases, the J end by 5 bases, with 11 bases between. The CDR3 is 13 amino acids. The CDR3 DNA follows: TGTGCCAGCAGTGACGCTCCGTGGGACGAGCAGTACTTC. Its translation: CASSDAPWDEQYF.

This clonotype was picked up many times. This sequence joins TRBV29-1 and TRBJ1-2, with 8 positions matching TRBD1. Germline V gene data show CDR1 as SQVTM and CDR2 as ANQGSEA. V trimming: 6 bases; J trimming: 6 bases; junction bases outside the gene matches: 3. The CDR3 runs to 11 residues. The CDR3 coding sequence is TGCAGCGTCAGGACAGGGAATGGCTACACCTTC. Its protein is CSVRTGNGYTF.

This chain joins TRBV12-3 or TRBV12-4 and TRBJ2-1; D ambiguous. The V end lost 7 bases, the J end lost 7 bases, and 8 bases lay between the germline ends. CDR3 length: 11 amino acids. CDR3 in DNA: TGTGCCAGCACTGGGCTGAATGAGCAGTTCTTC. This sequence encodes CASTGLNEQFF.

There are many counts of this clonotype. The chain recombines TRBV7-9 with TRBJ2-7; possibly TRBD1 for D (6 bases). V was trimmed by 5 bases and J by 1 base, leaving 15 bases between them. This CDR3 is built from 15 residues. CDR1 is SEHNR, CDR2 FQNEAQ, per germline (reference sequence). CDR3: CASSPTQQGSYEQYF. The CDR3 DNA follows: TGTGCCAGCAGCCCAACTCAACAGGGATCCTACGAGCAGTACTTC.

This clonotype showed up just a few times. The genes are TRBV7-8 and TRBJ2-5; 8 positions agree with TRBD2. CDR3 length equals 15 residues. J lost 9 bases, V lost 4 bases, and 13 bases had no gene match. Germline V gene data show CDR1 as SGHVS and CDR2 as FQNEAQ. This CDR3 reads CASSSRPGLESPQYF. In DNA, the CDR3 is TGTGCCAGCAGCTCCCGCCCGGGACTAGAATCTCCCCAGTACTTC.

Regarding this clonotype: Germline and junction disagree at one end, which may indicate a read error. V usage is TRBV18 and J usage is TRBJ1-2; D unresolved. This CDR3 has 13 residues. Germline V CDR1 and CDR2: KGHSH, LQKENI. Here the CDR3 DNA reads TGTGCCAGCTCACCGGGGTCTAACCATGGCTACACCTTC. This sequence encodes CASSPGSNHGYTF.

In its sample, this clonotype was seen many times. J is TRBJ1-4 and V is TRBV12-3 or TRBV12-4; the D is unclear. V was pared by 6 bases and J by 8 bases, with 13 bases between. The CDR3 is made up of 13 amino acids. For the CDR3, the DNA is TGTGCCAGCAGCCAAATTACGGGGGAAAAACTGTTTTTT. Its protein product is CASSQITGEKLFF.

This clonotype has more than one count but fewer than ten. The rearrangement joins TRBV7-9 to TRBJ1-4, with D possibly TRBD1 on 6 matching bases. Germline lookup yields CDR1 SEHNR and CDR2 FQNEAQ (reference sequence). The ends were cut back, 3 bases at V and 8 bases at J, with 13 bases in the middle. The CDR3 extends over 14 amino acids. The CDR3 coding sequence is TGTGCCAGCAGCTTTGCGGGGGGCGAAGAAAAACTGTTTTTT. Amino acid sequence: CASSFAGGEEKLFF.

This clonotype was counted at least ten times. The rearrangement joins TRBV29-1 to TRBJ1-1; D ambiguous. Trimming pared 6 bases from V and 1 base from J, leaving 12 bases between. In germline, CDR1 is SQVTM, CDR2 ANQGSEA. The CDR3 sequence is 13 residues long. CDR3: CSVNKLENTEAFF. CDR3 coding DNA: TGCAGCGTAAACAAGCTAGAGAACACTGAAGCTTTCTTT.